These 20 T cell receptor beta chains share one sample of origin, sequenced in a study of blood T cell repertoires in COVID-19. The assay was immunoSEQ multiplex PCR, and TCRdb's table has in-frame clones only and misses some. The sample holds some 500,000 clones, 85% to 90% seen once. The sample comprised peripheral blood. The receptors originated from a woman in her forties or fifties with COVID-19, enrolled during active disease.

This rearrangement joins TRBV2 to TRBJ1-5; D gene ambiguous. Trimming shortened V by 1 base and J by 4 bases, and 11 bases separated the two germline ends. Per the germline V gene, CDR1 is SNHLY and CDR2 is FYNNEI. This CDR3 has 15 amino acids. CDR3 bases: TGTGCCAGCAGTGAAGGGCCGTTGTGGAATCAGCCCCAGCATTTT. Encoded protein: CASSEGPLWNQPQHF.

This clone was recorded once. The chain has TRBV9 and TRBJ1-2; 9 bases map to TRBD1. The V and J ends lost 3 bases and 5 bases, in that order; junction bases with no gene match: 11. The V gene's germline CDR1 is SGDLS and CDR2 YYNGEE. CDR3 size: 16 residues. In DNA, the CDR3 is TGTGCCAGCAGCGCACCAAACAGGGGGCTAATATATGGCTACACCTTC. Protein: CASSAPNRGLIYGYTF.

The rearrangement joins TRBV30 to TRBJ2-7, with D possibly matching TRBD1 (5 bases). Germline V gene lookup returns CDR1 GTSNPN and CDR2 SVGIG (reference sequence). The CDR3 length is 10 residues. V gave up 5 bases and J gave up 6 bases, with 8 bases separating them. The CDR3 DNA reads TGTGCCTGGGGACACTTCGAGCAGTACTTC. Residues: CAWGHFEQYF. Supplemented by reference TRBV30 and TRBJ2-7, the full variable domain reads SQTIHQWPATLVQPVGSPLSLECTVEGTSNPNLYWYRQAAGRGLQLLFYSVGIGQISSEVPQNLSASRPQDRQFILSSKKLLLSDSGFYLCAWGHFEQYFGPGTRLTVT.

This chain uses TRBV27 with TRBJ1-6, with 7 bases aligning to TRBD1. This CDR3 is 14 amino acids long. Looked up from germline, CDR1 is MNHEY and CDR2 is SMNVEV (reference sequence). J was trimmed by 9 bases and V by 6 bases; bases with no gene match: 8. The CDR3 nucleotides read TGTGCCAGCAGGACACAGGGGATTGGTTCACCCCTCCACTTT. Its protein product is CASRTQGIGSPLHF.

The chain combines TRBV29-1 with TRBJ1-5; D is possibly TRBD1 (6 bases). CDR3 length equals 13 residues. With 8 bases removed from V and 5 bases from J, the gap between germline ends came to 16 bases. The germline CDR1 and CDR2 sequences are SQVTM and ANQGSEA. CDR3 in amino acids: CSIPGTRYQPQHF. The CDR3, as DNA: TGCAGCATCCCCGGGACACGCTATCAGCCCCAGCATTTT. Full variable domain (missing parts from reference TRBV29-1 and TRBJ1-5): SAVISQKPSRDICQRGTSLTIQCQVDSQVTMMFWYRQQPGQSLTLIATANQGSEATYESGFVIDKFPISRPNLTFSTLTVSNMSPEDSSIYLCSIPGTRYQPQHFGDGTRLSIL.

This chain joins TRBV6-5 and TRBJ2-1, with TRBD2 matching 10 bases. This CDR3 is built from 15 residues. V lost 5 bases to trimming and J lost 7 bases; unmatched junction nucleotides: 8. CDR1 and CDR2 from the germline V gene are MNHEY and SVGAGI. The CDR3 coding sequence is TGTGCCAGCAGTAGCTTAGCGGGGGGTACAAATGAGCAGTTCTTC. It specifies CASSSLAGGTNEQFF.

This chain uses TRBV29-1 with TRBJ2-5; 12 nucleotides align to TRBD2. Germline CDR1 reads SQVTM; CDR2 reads ANQGSEA. The CDR3 extends over 16 amino acids. V lost 0 bases, J lost 5 bases, and 7 bases stayed unmatched. CDR3 nucleotides: TGCAGCGTTGAAGATCCTAGCGGGGGGGCCCGGGAGACCCAGTACTTC. Its translation: CSVEDPSGGARETQYF.

Concerning this clone itself: This sample also contains other DNA sequences that code for the same CDR3. The chain joins TRBV11-2 to TRBJ1-2; 7 bases agree with TRBD1. Germline V gives CDR1 SGHAT, CDR2 FQNNGV. This CDR3 has 13 amino acids. Trimming at V came to 6 bases and at J to 3 bases, leaving 4 bases not matched to a gene. In DNA form, the CDR3 reads TGTGCCAGCAGAGGACAGGTACACTATGGCTACACCTTC. Translating it yields CASRGQVHYGYTF.

V usage is TRBV11-2 and J usage is TRBJ2-1; 12 bases are a match to TRBD2. The CDR3 has 12 amino acids. Losses at the gene ends were 11 bases for V and 12 bases for J; bases not matched to a gene: 8. Germline CDR1 and CDR2: SGHAT and FQNNGV. The chain's CDR3 is CAAGLAGGPQFF. CDR3 sequence (DNA): TGTGCCGCCGGGCTAGCGGGGGGGCCGCAGTTCTTC.

The chain is built from TRBV2 and TRBJ2-7; TRBD1 is a possible D gene (6 bases). The CDR3 is made up of 13 amino acids. V was shortened by 7 bases and J by 0 bases, with 10 bases between the two germline ends. CDR1 and CDR2 from the germline V gene are SNHLY and FYNNEI. The CDR3 DNA sequence: TGTGCCAGCAATGGGGGCAACTCCTACGAGCAGTACTTC. This gives the protein CASNGGNSYEQYF.

V gene TRBV9 combines with J gene TRBJ1-3; D gene ambiguous. The CDR3 covers 15 residues. Trimming removed 0 bases at V and 1 base at J, with 8 bases between. Germline-derived CDR1 and CDR2 are SGDLS and YYNGEE. The CDR3 loop reads CASSVAGTSGNTIYF. CDR3 sequence (DNA): TGTGCCAGCAGCGTAGCTGGCACGTCTGGAAACACCATATATTTT.

The chain links TRBV6-5 to TRBJ1-4; D gene unclear. The CDR3 is 15 residues long. CDR1 and CDR2 from the germline V gene are MNHEY and SVGAGI. Trimming pared 7 bases from V and 0 bases from J, leaving 12 bases between. For the CDR3, the DNA is TGTGCCAGCAAGGGAGACCGTGCAACTAATGAAAAACTGTTTTTT. Translation gives CASKGDRATNEKLFF.

V usage is TRBV29-1 and J usage is TRBJ1-2, with 9 positions matching TRBD1. The CDR3 consists of 16 residues. Germline CDR1 SQVTM, CDR2 ANQGSEA. J gave up 0 bases and V 7 bases, and 12 bases lay outside the gene matches. The CDR3 nucleotides are TGCAGCGCCACCCCGGGACAGGGAGAGTCTAACTATGGCTACACCTTC. Amino acids: CSATPGQGESNYGYTF.

The chain joins TRBV9 to TRBJ1-5; D not certain. CDR1 SGDLS and CDR2 YYNGEE come from the germline V gene. The CDR3 totals 15 residues. V gave up 4 bases and J gave up 3 bases, with 14 bases separating them. The CDR3, as DNA: TGTGCCAGCAGCTCCTGGGCCCTTCCCAATCAGCCCCAGCATTTT. Translating it yields CASSSWALPNQPQHF. The whole variable domain, remainder taken from reference TRBV9 and TRBJ1-5, is DSGVTQTPKHLITATGQRVTLRCSPRSGDLSVYWYQQSLDQGLQFLIQYYNGEERAKGNILERFSAQQFPDLHSELNLSSLELGDSALYFCASSSWALPNQPQHFGDGTRLSIL.

CDR3 residues: CASSFRGGPSTDTQYF. CDR3 nucleotides: TGTGCCAGCAGCTTTAGAGGGGGCCCGAGCACAGATACGCAGTATTTT. The chain joins TRBV7-2 to TRBJ2-3; TRBD1 matches 7 bases. The germline V gene has CDR1 SGHTA and CDR2 FQGNSA. V lost 3 bases, J lost 0 bases, and 6 bases stayed unmatched. This CDR3 is built from 16 residues.

The CDR3 nucleotides read TGTGCCAGCAGTTCCAACGGACTACTTTATGGCTACACCTTC. Translated, it gives CASSSNGLLYGYTF. The rearrangement links TRBV27 to TRBJ1-2; no reliable D call. V was shortened by 4 bases and J by 5 bases, with 14 bases between the two germline ends. Germline-derived CDR1 and CDR2 are MNHEY and SMNVEV (reference sequence). This CDR3 comprises 14 residues.

The chain employs TRBV19 and TRBJ2-7; 10 bases are shared with TRBD1. Germline V gene data show CDR1 as LNHDA and CDR2 as SQIVND (reference sequence). Unmatched junction bases numbered 7, after V lost 5 bases and J lost 3 bases. CDR3 length: 15 amino acids. CDR3 amino acids: CASSLKRDRGYEQYF. As DNA, the CDR3 is TGTGCCAGTAGTCTCAAGAGGGACAGGGGCTACGAGCAGTACTTC.

The chain is built from TRBV19 and TRBJ1-4, with 8 positions matching TRBD1. V was clipped by 3 bases and J by 3 bases; unmatched bases: 0. Germline CDR1 is LNHDA and CDR2 is SQIVND (reference sequence). This CDR3 contains 14 residues. The CDR3 loop is CASSMGQANEKLFF. The CDR3 DNA reads as TGTGCCAGTAGTATGGGACAGGCTAATGAAAAACTGTTTTTT.

The gene calls are TRBV10-3 and TRBJ1-1, with TRBD1 matching 9 bases. The V and J ends lost 6 bases and 0 bases, in that order; junction bases with no gene match: 5. Germline V CDR1 and CDR2: ENHRY, SYGVKD. This CDR3 has 15 amino acids. CDR3 in amino acids: CAIRGQGVMNTEAFF. CDR3 sequence (DNA): TGTGCCATCAGGGGACAGGGTGTCATGAACACTGAAGCTTTCTTT.

The V gene is TRBV12-2, the J gene TRBJ2-3; TRBD1 is the table's D call and was not checked against the DNA. TRBV12-2 is given as a pseudogene. This CDR3 spans 16 amino acids. The CDR3 DNA sequence: TGTGCAAGTCGCCCCCCCACAGGACCAAGCACAGATACGCAGTATTTT. Its translation is CASRPPTGPSTDTQYF.